Sequencing of this T cell receptor beta chain was carried out in a study of low-dose radiotherapy and immunotherapy resistance in tumors. Study-level background: Fractions of 0.5 Gy went to Cohort 1 every 2 weeks, totaling 6.5 Gy. Study patients were administered oral aspirin at 300 mg daily for four cycles from cycle 1 day 1.

CDR3 length equals 14 residues. V lost 2 bases to trimming and J lost 1 base, with 9 bases between them. Germline V gene sequence: CDR1 MNHEY, CDR2 SMNVEV (reference sequence). This clonotype occurred many times. Covering alpha and beta chains, TRAV- and TRBV-specific primers were used for the first-strand cDNA. Over about 18 PCR cycles, TCRs were amplified from a constant-region primer and V-primer adapter. TCRdb passed the reads through MiXCR, listing each CDR3 protein once. The sample has roughly 38,000 distinct CDR3 sequences, roughly 20% seen once; the top ten hold roughly 10%. Time point given: after trial treatment. Indicated treatment: LDRT plus nivolumab, ipilimumab, low-dose cyclophosphamide and aspirin (RACIN trial). Eligibility was restricted to patients presenting with advanced solid tumors that lacked tumor-infiltrating lymphocytes.

This specimen consisted of PBMCs, obtained after low-dose radiotherapy plus immunotherapy. The source is a female donor with ovarian cancer. J is TRBJ2-7 and V is TRBV27; D ambiguous. The CDR3: CASSLDPLSYEQYF. Here the CDR3 DNA reads TGTGCCAGCAGTTTAGACCCTTTATCCTACGAGCAGTACTTC.